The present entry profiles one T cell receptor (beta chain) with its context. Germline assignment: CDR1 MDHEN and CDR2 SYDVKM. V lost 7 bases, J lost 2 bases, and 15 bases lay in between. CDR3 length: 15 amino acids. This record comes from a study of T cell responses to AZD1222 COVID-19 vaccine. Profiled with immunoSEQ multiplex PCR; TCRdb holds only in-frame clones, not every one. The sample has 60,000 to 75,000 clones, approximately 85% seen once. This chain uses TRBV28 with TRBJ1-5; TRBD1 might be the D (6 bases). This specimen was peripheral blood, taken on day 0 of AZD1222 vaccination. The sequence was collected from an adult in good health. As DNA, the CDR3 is TGTGCCAGCACCACCCGGGCAGGGGGCAATCAGCCCCAGCATTTT. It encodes CASTTRAGGNQPQHF. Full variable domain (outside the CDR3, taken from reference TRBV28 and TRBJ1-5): DVKVTQSSRYLVKRTGEKVFLECVQDMDHENMFWYRQDPGLGLRLIYFSYDVKMKEKGDIPEGYSVSREKKERFSLILESASTNQTSMYLCASTTRAGGNQPQHFGDGTRLSIL.